The source of this TCR beta chain is a study of T-cell reconstitution after alpha-beta-depleted transplantation in children. For TCRbeta, the library was prepared with unique molecular identifiers. TCRdb passed the PCR reads through MiXCR, listing each CDR3 protein once. The sample consists of 70,000 to 95,000 distinct CDR3 sequences, 9% to 15% of them appearing once. V was cut by 2 bases and J by 7 bases, with 11 bases left in between. Germline V lookup: CDR1 LGHNA, CDR2 YSLEER. The CDR3 sequence is 13 residues long. This clonotype was seen repeatedly, ten times or more. The rearrangement links TRBV4-3 to TRBJ2-5; D is uncertain. The specimen comprised PBMCs from the stem cell graft donor, sampled from the stem cell graft. This clonotype originated in a human donor who donated a stem cell graft to a child with inherited bone marrow failure. CDR3 DNA: TGCGCCAGCAGCCAATTGACCGAAGGGACCCAGTACTTC. It codes for CASSQLTEGTQYF.